Below, one T cell receptor (beta chain) is given with its context. Its antigen is currently unknown. The CDR3 sequence is 14 residues long. The V gene lost 8 bases and the J gene lost 3 bases, with 16 bases spanning the gap. The germline V gene has CDR1 MNHNS and CDR2 SASEGT. Here immunoSEQ multiplex PCR was the method, and the copy in TCRdb shows in-frame clones only, minus some. The repertoire holds some 90,000 clones, with around 96% as singletons. These data belong to a study of cytomegalovirus exposure and HLA in healthy donors. Points from the study as a whole: Cytomegalovirus status was reportedly diagnosed by the classifier with high sensitivity and specificity. Three CMV-associated chains proved CMV antigen-specific in vitro.

Sequenced sample: PBMCs. The clonotype comes from a man aged 18-30 years in good health and CMV-seronegative. This sequence joins TRBV6-1 and TRBJ1-2; possible D gene TRBD1, 6 bases. CDR3 protein: CASEGGGGDYGYTF. CDR3 DNA: TGTGCCAGCGAGGGGGGGGGTGGTGACTATGGCTACACCTTC.